A selection of T cell receptor beta chains follows, all from one sample in a study of T cells in Graves' hyperthyroidism and ophthalmopathy. TCRdb independently ran MiXCR on the multiplex PCR reads; one entry per CDR3 protein. The profile shows approximately 640,000 distinct CDR3 sequences, approximately 15% of them singletons. The specimen sequenced was blood. These receptor sequences come from a man aged 45-65 years with Graves' hyperthyroidism. The CDR3 runs from the conserved cysteine through the conserved F or W. A D gene is named only where the DNA matches it firmly. For some rows the clone size is stated as once, few or many, or as a class when expanded; others skip it.

D,J,size,V,CDR3,DNA
-,TRBJ2-7,few,TRBV6-2/TRBV6-3,CASSYKSAYEQYF,TGTGCCAGCAGTTACAAGTCAGCTTACGAGCAGTACTTC
TRBD1,TRBJ1-1,many,TRBV28,CASTTGADTEAFF,TGTGCCAGCACCACAGGGGCGGACACTGAAGCTTTCTTT
-,TRBJ2-3,-,TRBV28,CASSGAGDSTDTQYF,TGTGCCAGCAGTGGGGCAGGGGATAGCACAGATACGCAGTATTTT
-,TRBJ1-6,many,TRBV12-3/TRBV12-4,CASSLTGRPLHF,TGTGCCAGCAGTTTAACTGGGCGACCCCTCCACTTT
-,TRBJ2-7,many,TRBV28,CASSLRIYEQYF,TGTGCCAGCAGTTTGCGGATCTACGAGCAGTACTTC
-,TRBJ1-1,many,TRBV28,CASSNQVLRNTEAFF,TGTGCCAGCAGTAACCAGGTCCTTAGAAACACTGAAGCTTTCTTT
-,TRBJ2-2,many,TRBV28,CASSERGVSNTGELFF,TGTGCCAGCAGTGAACGTGGAGTCTCGAACACCGGGGAGCTGTTTTTT
-,TRBJ2-1,few,TRBV19,CASQTGSGRSYNEQFF,TGTGCCAGCCAGACAGGTTCAGGGAGGTCCTACAATGAGCAGTTCTTC
-,TRBJ2-3,many,TRBV28,CASSLNTDTQYF,TGTGCCAGCAGTTTAAACACAGATACGCAGTATTTT
TRBD1,TRBJ2-2,few,TRBV5-1,CASSPQNRGRTGELFF,TGCGCCAGCAGCCCACAAAACAGGGGGAGAACCGGGGAGCTGTTTTTT
TRBD1,TRBJ1-4,many,TRBV2,CASKRWDSNEKLFF,TGTGCCAGCAAGAGATGGGACAGTAATGAAAAACTGTTTTTT
TRBD2,TRBJ2-3,-,TRBV5-1,CASSHLAGSTDTQYF,TGCGCCAGCAGCCACCTAGCGGGGAGCACAGATACGCAGTATTTT
TRBD2,TRBJ2-5,-,TRBV29-1,CSVDVREGGETQYF,TGCAGCGTCGACGTGCGGGAGGGAGGGGAGACCCAGTACTTC
-,TRBJ1-1,-,TRBV5-1,CASSLDRGKTEAFF,TGCGCCAGCAGCTTGGACCGGGGTAAAACTGAAGCTTTCTTT
TRBD1,TRBJ2-1,-,TRBV19,CASRFTGTGAYNEQFF,TGTGCCAGTAGGTTTACCGGGACAGGGGCTTACAATGAGCAGTTCTTC
-,TRBJ2-3,many,TRBV20-1,CSAREADDTQYF,TGCAGTGCTAGGGAAGCTGATGATACGCAGTATTTT
TRBD1,TRBJ1-4,many,TRBV7-2,CASSLDGTANEKLFF,TGTGCCAGCAGCTTAGATGGGACAGCTAATGAAAAACTGTTTTTT
-,TRBJ1-5,many,TRBV2,CASSDQGFGNQPQHF,TGTGCCAGCAGTGATCAGGGGTTTGGCAATCAGCCCCAGCATTTT